These 31 T cell receptor beta chains share one sample of origin, sequenced in a study of type 1 and type 2 diabetes patients. Amplification started from genomic DNA. The TCR beta CDR3 region was amplified using 30 forward and 13 reverse primers. One entry per CDR3 protein results from TCRdb running MiXCR on the multiplex PCR reads. Among a few hundred thousand distinct CDR3 sequences listed, roughly 44% were seen once. Sequenced input: peripheral blood mononuclear cells (PBMCs). All receptors derive from a man between 18 and 29 years old with type 2 diabetes.

The V call is TRBV30, the J call TRBJ2-6; D is ambiguous. The CDR3 contains 14 residues. Trimming took 7 bases from V and 0 from J, leaving 10 bases between them. Germline CDR1 GTSNPN, CDR2 SVGIG (reference sequence). The CDR3: CALGIASGANVLTF. The CDR3 DNA follows: TGTGCCTTGGGAATCGCCTCTGGGGCCAACGTCCTGACTTTC.

A single count supports this clonotype. Since a much larger clone is just one base distant, this may be a read error. The V call is TRBV2, the J call TRBJ1-6; tentative D call: TRBD1 (5 bases). The CDR3 totals 14 residues. Germline V gene data show CDR1 as SNHLY and CDR2 as FYNNEI. CDR3 sequence (DNA): TGTGTCAGCAGTGAGATCAGACAGACGCCACCCCTCCACTTT. It is translated as CVSSEIRQTPPLHF.

This clonotype came up a few times. The chain combines TRBV19 with TRBJ1-4; 8 positions agree with TRBD1. The CDR3 has 15 residues. V lost 5 bases, J lost 6 bases, and 8 bases stayed unmatched. Germline CDR1 and CDR2: LNHDA and SQIVND (reference sequence). CDR3 nucleotides: TGTGCCAGTAGTCCCCTCGGACAGGGCTATGAAAAACTGTTTTTT. Protein sequence: CASSPLGQGYEKLFF.

The DNA for the CDR3 is TGTGCCAGCAGCCTGAGGGGGGTGGGACCGACCTACAATGAGCAGTTCTTC. It yields the protein CASSLRGVGPTYNEQFF. The chain recombines TRBV7-2 with TRBJ2-1; D is perhaps TRBD1 or TRBD2 (6 bases each). This CDR3 has 17 residues. The V and J ends lost 5 bases and 2 bases respectively, with 19 bases between them. Germline values: CDR1 SGHTA, CDR2 FQGNSA.

CDR3 residues: CASSLVTDQKLFF. The DNA of the CDR3 is TGTGCCAGCAGCTTAGTCACGGACCAGAAACTGTTTTTT. The V gene is TRBV7-2, the J gene TRBJ1-4; no clear D. Trimming cost V 1 base and J 11 bases, with 11 bases left between them. From germline, CDR1 is SGHTA and CDR2 FQGNSA. The CDR3 contains 13 residues.

The J gene is TRBJ2-5, the V gene TRBV6-5; 13 nucleotides align to TRBD2. The length of the CDR3 is 18 residues. V dropped 2 bases and J dropped 4; count of bases not matched to a gene: 10. Germline CDR1 is MNHEY and CDR2 is SVGAGI. CDR3 amino acids: CASSYTRTSGSLLETQYF. CDR3 DNA: TGTGCCAGCAGTTACACACGGACTAGCGGGAGCCTCCTAGAGACCCAGTACTTC.

The chain uses TRBV28 and TRBJ2-5; 12 nucleotides agree with TRBD2. Germline lookup yields CDR1 MDHEN and CDR2 SYDVKM. The trim removed 6 bases at V and 4 bases at J, leaving 15 bases unmatched. This CDR3 contains 18 residues. The DNA of the CDR3 is TGTGCCAGCAGCAGTTCCCAACTAGCGGGGGGCTTCATAGAGACCCAGTACTTC. Residues: CASSSSQLAGGFIETQYF.

This chain connects TRBV19 to TRBJ2-1; maybe TRBD2 (6 bases). CDR1 and CDR2 (germline): LNHDA, SQIVND (reference sequence). The CDR3 covers 16 residues. Trimming stripped 0 bases from V and 3 bases from J, with 12 bases between. The DNA for the CDR3 is TGTGCCAGTAGTATAGAGAGGGGACTTATCTACAATGAGCAGTTCTTC. Translation gives CASSIERGLIYNEQFF.

This clonotype was counted between two and nine times. The gene calls are TRBV27 and TRBJ2-7; TRBD1 aligns across 9 bases. The CDR3 consists of 15 residues. Germline CDR1 reads MNHEY; CDR2 reads SMNVEV (reference sequence). The ends lost 2 bases at V and 5 bases at J; junction bases unmatched: 7. Here the CDR3 DNA reads TGTGCCAGCAGTTTAGGGGGGACAGGGCGGAACGAGCAGTACTTC. Its protein product is CASSLGGTGRNEQYF.

The chain recombines TRBV19 with TRBJ2-1; a possible D gene is TRBD2 (6 bases). V gave up 3 bases and J gave up 4 bases, with 10 bases separating them. This CDR3 is 14 amino acids long. The germline V gene has CDR1 LNHDA and CDR2 SQIVND (reference sequence). The CDR3 DNA reads TGTGCCAGTAGTATCGTAGCGGAGTACAATGAGCAGTTCTTC. Translation: CASSIVAEYNEQFF.

The chain recombines TRBV12-3 or TRBV12-4 with TRBJ2-3, with TRBD2 matching over 11 bases. J gave up 2 bases and V 6 bases, and 10 bases lay outside the gene matches. The CDR3 length is 17 residues. CDR3 nucleotides: TGTGCCAGCAGCCAAAATCTAGCGGGGGGCATCACAGATACGCAGTATTTT. It specifies CASSQNLAGGITDTQYF.

The V gene is TRBV7-2, the J gene TRBJ2-1; D gene ambiguous. The germline V gene has CDR1 SGHTA and CDR2 FQGNSA. This CDR3 contains 15 residues. V lost 5 bases and J lost 4, with 15 bases in between. Here the CDR3 reads CASSIGRALYNEQFF. The CDR3 DNA follows: TGTGCCAGCAGCATAGGACGCGCCCTGTACAATGAGCAGTTCTTC.

The genes are TRBV4-2 and TRBJ2-7, with D unclear. V lost 0 bases and J 8 bases, leaving 11 bases between the germline ends. CDR3 size: 13 residues. The germline V gene encodes CDR1 LGHNA and CDR2 YNFKEQ. The chain's CDR3 is CASSQDPDPQQYF. In nucleotides, the CDR3 is TGTGCCAGCAGCCAAGATCCCGACCCCCAGCAGTACTTC.

The CDR3 bases are TGTGCCAGCAGTGGTAGCGGGAGCTCCTACGAGCAGTACTTC. It codes for CASSGSGSSYEQYF. The gene calls are TRBV27 and TRBJ2-7; 9 bases match TRBD2. The CDR3 totals 14 residues. Trimming removed 5 bases from V and 0 bases from J; junction bases left unmatched: 2. Looked up from germline, CDR1 is MNHEY and CDR2 is SMNVEV (reference sequence).

This rearrangement joins TRBV18 to TRBJ2-5; TRBD2 aligns across 7 bases. The V gene end was trimmed by 3 bases and the J gene end by 5 bases; junction bases not matched to a gene: 9. The CDR3 totals 15 residues. CDR1 is KGHSH and CDR2 is LQKENI in the germline V gene. In DNA, the CDR3 is TGTGCCAGCTCACCTATTCCTAGCGGAAGCGAGACCCAGTACTTC. This sequence encodes CASSPIPSGSETQYF.

A few counts support this clonotype. In DNA, the CDR3 is TGTGCCAGCAGCTTACGCCTAGCGGCTCCCGGAACGCAGTATTTT. This translates into CASSLRLAAPGTQYF. This rearrangement joins TRBV7-6 to TRBJ2-3; 7 nucleotides line up with TRBD2. Trimming removed 2 bases from V and 9 bases from J; junction bases left unmatched: 11. This CDR3 has 15 amino acids. The germline V gene has CDR1 SGHVS and CDR2 FNYEAQ. Full variable domain (outside the CDR3, taken from reference TRBV7-6 and TRBJ2-3): GAGVSQSPRYKVTKRGQDVALRCDPISGHVSLYWYRQALGQGPEFLTYFNYEAQQDKSGLPNDRFSAERPEGSISTLTIQRTEQRDSAMYRCASSLRLAAPGTQYFGPGTRLTVL.

In this sample, this clonotype turned up a few times. V and J are TRBV20-1 and TRBJ1-2; 8 bases are a match to TRBD1. J gave up 8 bases and V 3 bases, and 8 bases lay outside the gene matches. Germline V gene data show CDR1 as DFQATT and CDR2 as SNEGSKA (reference sequence). This CDR3 is built from 13 residues. The CDR3 DNA reads as TGCAGTGCTAGTGACAGGGGAGAAAGAGGCTACACCTTC. The encoded protein is CSASDRGERGYTF.

The chain employs TRBV4-3 and TRBJ2-3; D is uncertain. The V end lost 0 bases, the J end lost 2 bases, and 9 bases lay between the germline ends. The germline CDR1 and CDR2 sequences are LGHNA and YSLEER. The CDR3 totals 15 residues. CDR3 amino acids: CASSQDGGTTDTQYF. The CDR3 coding sequence is TGCGCCAGCAGCCAAGACGGCGGCACCACAGATACGCAGTATTTT.

This clonotype has ten or more counts. The V call is TRBV30, the J call TRBJ2-7; possibly TRBD1 for D (6 bases). V gave up 4 bases and J gave up 3 bases, with 13 bases separating them. Per the germline V gene, CDR1 is GTSNPN and CDR2 is SVGIG (reference sequence). The length of the CDR3 is 13 residues. The CDR3 bases are TGTGCCTGGAATGGGGACATAAGCTACGAGCAGTACTTC. Its protein product is CAWNGDISYEQYF.

Only one count was recorded for this clonotype. An end of the junction does not agree with germline; a read error may underlie this. The rearrangement uses TRBV7-2 and TRBJ2-5; no reliable D call. The CDR3 is 16 amino acids. Germline CDR1 and CDR2: SGHTA and FQGNSA. In DNA, the CDR3 is TGTGCTAGCAGCTCCCCTACGTGGGGAAATATGGAGACCCAGTACTTC. This translates into CASSSPTWGNMETQYF. The full variable domain, rest sourced from reference TRBV7-2 and TRBJ2-5, is GAGVSQSPSNKVTEKGKDVELRCDPISGHTALYWYRQSLGQGLEFLIYFQGNSAPDKSGLPSDRFSAERTGGSVSTLTIQRTQQEDSAVYLCASSSPTWGNMETQYFGPGTRLLVL.

This clonotype has only a few counts. The chain employs TRBV7-4 and TRBJ2-1; D not certain. Germline loops: CDR1 SGHVT, CDR2 SQSDAQ. Trimming took off 2 bases at V and 1 base at J, with 12 bases between the two ends. The CDR3 is 16 amino acids. CDR3 residues: CASSLLGELSYNEQFF. In DNA, the CDR3 is TGTGCCAGCAGCTTATTGGGTGAATTATCCTACAATGAGCAGTTCTTC.

This chain joins TRBV25-1 and TRBJ1-2, with D hard to call. Germline lookup yields CDR1 MGHDK and CDR2 SYGVNS. Trimming took 1 base from V and 2 from J, leaving 8 bases between them. This CDR3 has 14 residues. This CDR3 is CASSELGGNYGYTF. Here the CDR3 DNA reads TGTGCCAGCAGTGAATTGGGTGGGAACTATGGCTACACCTTC.

This clonotype was counted between two and nine times. In DNA, the CDR3 is TGTGCCAGCAGTTTGTTGGGGGCTTTTGGCGAGCAGTACTTC. This encodes CASSLLGAFGEQYF. The chain links TRBV12-3 or TRBV12-4 to TRBJ2-7; D is perhaps TRBD1 (6 bases). Trimming took off 3 bases at V and 6 bases at J, with 15 bases between the two ends. The CDR3 is 14 residues long.

The chain employs TRBV10-1 and TRBJ1-1; the D gene is possibly TRBD1 (6 bases). CDR1 is WNHNN, CDR2 SYGVQD, per germline (reference sequence). V lost 0 bases, J lost 13 bases, and 21 bases lay in between. This CDR3 is built from 15 residues. The CDR3 DNA is TGCGCCAGCAGTGAGTCGAGTTACAAGGGGCAGGGGCATTTCTTT. This encodes CASSESSYKGQGHFF.

This clonotype has just a few counts. V is TRBV4-2 and J is TRBJ1-4; no reliable D call. V was cut by 6 bases and J by 7 bases, with 6 bases left in between. The CDR3 sequence is 11 residues long. Germline V gives CDR1 LGHNA, CDR2 YNFKEQ. The CDR3 bases are TGTGCCAGCAGTCCCGGTGAAAAACTGTTTTTT. It encodes CASSPGEKLFF.

The rearrangement links TRBV12-3 or TRBV12-4 to TRBJ1-1; D unresolved. V dropped 3 bases and J dropped 2 bases, with 4 bases sitting between them. The CDR3 contains 12 residues. In DNA, the CDR3 is TGTGCCAGCAGTTTCATTAACACTGAAGCTTTCTTT. It yields the protein CASSFINTEAFF.

V is TRBV28 and J is TRBJ1-1; unclear D gene. The CDR3 loop spans 11 amino acids. Germline V gene sequence: CDR1 MDHEN, CDR2 SYDVKM. V lost 7 bases to trimming and J lost 1 base, with 4 bases between them. The CDR3 DNA is TGTGCCAGCATCTCGAACACTGAAGCTTTCTTT. This encodes CASISNTEAFF.

This clonotype was counted between two and nine times. The chain employs TRBV4-2 and TRBJ2-5; possible D gene TRBD1, 6 bases. From germline, CDR1 is LGHNA and CDR2 YNFKEQ. This CDR3 is built from 15 residues. V was clipped by 0 bases and J by 9 bases, with 17 bases between them. The CDR3 DNA reads as TGTGCCAGCAGCCAAGATAGCATGGACAGTACGTCCCAGTACTTC. Encoded protein: CASSQDSMDSTSQYF.

This clonotype appeared a few times. The rearrangement uses TRBV5-1 and TRBJ2-5; TRBD2 agrees at 8 bases. The closer fit of TRBJ2-7 to the DNA end suggests the J call may be wrong. Germline V gene data show CDR1 as SGHRS and CDR2 as YFSETQ. The CDR3 has 14 amino acids. The CDR3 sequence is CASSLASGSFEQYF. CDR3 nucleotides: TGCGCCAGCAGCTTGGCTAGCGGGTCATTCGAGCAGTACTTC.

CDR3: CASNLARTGSGSYEQYF. CDR3 nucleotide sequence: TGTGCCAGCAACCTAGCCAGGACAGGGTCGGGCTCCTACGAGCAGTACTTC. This sequence joins TRBV2 and TRBJ2-7, with 8 positions matching TRBD1. The CDR3 is made up of 17 amino acids. The germline gives CDR1 SNHLY, CDR2 FYNNEI. V shed 7 bases and J 0 bases; nucleotides not matched to a gene: 14.

The CDR3 loop reads CASSYDSYNEQFF. CDR3 in DNA: TGTGCCAGCAGTTATGACTCCTACAATGAGCAGTTCTTC. The chain carries TRBV6-2 or TRBV6-3 and TRBJ2-1; D is unclear. The CDR3 contains 13 residues. The ends were cut back, 3 bases at V and 0 bases at J, with 3 bases in the middle. CDR1 is MNHEY, CDR2 SVGEGT, per germline.